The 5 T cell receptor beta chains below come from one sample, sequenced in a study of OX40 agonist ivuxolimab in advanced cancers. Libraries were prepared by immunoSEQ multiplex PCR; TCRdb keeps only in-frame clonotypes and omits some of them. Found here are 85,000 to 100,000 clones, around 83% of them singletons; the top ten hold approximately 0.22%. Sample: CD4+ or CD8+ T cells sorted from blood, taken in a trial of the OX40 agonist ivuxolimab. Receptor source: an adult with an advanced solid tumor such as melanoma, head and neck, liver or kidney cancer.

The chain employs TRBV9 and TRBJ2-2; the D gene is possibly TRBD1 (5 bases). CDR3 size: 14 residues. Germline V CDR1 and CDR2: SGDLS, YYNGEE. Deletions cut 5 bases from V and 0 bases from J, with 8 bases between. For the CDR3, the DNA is TGTGCCAGCAGAGGACAATCGAACACCGGGGAGCTGTTTTTT. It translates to CASRGQSNTGELFF.

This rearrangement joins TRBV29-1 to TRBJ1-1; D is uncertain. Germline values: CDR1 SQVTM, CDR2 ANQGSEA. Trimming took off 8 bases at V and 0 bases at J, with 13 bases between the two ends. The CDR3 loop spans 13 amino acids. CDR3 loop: CSPRAGMNTEAFF. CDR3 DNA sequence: TGCAGCCCACGAGCCGGCATGAACACTGAAGCTTTCTTT.

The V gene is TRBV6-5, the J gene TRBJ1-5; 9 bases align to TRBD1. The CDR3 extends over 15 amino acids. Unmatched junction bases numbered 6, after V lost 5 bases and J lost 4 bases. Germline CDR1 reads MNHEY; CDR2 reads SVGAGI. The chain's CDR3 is CASSRQGVGNQPQHF. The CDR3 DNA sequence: TGTGCCAGCAGTAGACAGGGGGTTGGGAATCAGCCCCAGCATTTT.

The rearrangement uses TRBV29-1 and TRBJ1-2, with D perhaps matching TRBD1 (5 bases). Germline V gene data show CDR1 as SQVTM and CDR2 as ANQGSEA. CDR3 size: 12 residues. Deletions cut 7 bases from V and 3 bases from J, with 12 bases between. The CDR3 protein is CSGDGGDYGYTF. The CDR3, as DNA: TGCAGCGGGGATGGGGGAGACTATGGCTACACCTTC.

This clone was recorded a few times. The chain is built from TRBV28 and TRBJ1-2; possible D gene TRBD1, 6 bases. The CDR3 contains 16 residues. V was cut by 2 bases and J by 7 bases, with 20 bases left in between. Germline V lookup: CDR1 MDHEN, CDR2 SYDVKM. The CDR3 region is CASSLVGVRQERGYTF. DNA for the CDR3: TGTGCCAGCAGTTTAGTGGGGGTCAGACAGGAACGTGGCTACACCTTC.